Listed below are T cell receptor beta chains from one sample, sequenced in a study of cytomegalovirus exposure and HLA in healthy donors. Measured with immunoSEQ multiplex PCR; TCRdb has only the in-frame clones, and not every one. The table has about 100,000 clones, more than 75% seen once. Sequencing was performed on PBMCs. These TCRs come from a woman aged 55-75 years in good health and CMV-seronegative. The CDR3 runs from the conserved cysteine through the conserved F or W. The order of the fields is J gene, V gene, CDR3 protein.

>TRBJ2-1|TRBV28
CASRVRAGGPYEQFF
>TRBJ2-7|TRBV6-5
CASSRTGYEQYF
>TRBJ2-5|TRBV5-6
CASSLESGLGETQYF
>TRBJ1-5|TRBV5-4
CASSRELNQPQHF
>TRBJ2-4|TRBV6-6
CASSYLDRPKNIQYF
>TRBJ1-4|TRBV6-6
CASSYSWGANEKLFF
>TRBJ1-5|TRBV6-6
CASWTGGRGNQPQHF
>TRBJ1-1|TRBV19
CASSWGTNTEAFF
>TRBJ2-7|TRBV9
CASSPPSGYEQYF
>NA|TRBV15
CATSSTSGSNYEQYF
>TRBJ2-5|TRBV30
CAWTGLAGETQYF
>TRBJ1-2|TRBV5-6
CASSTAPDRTYGYTF
>TRBJ2-3|TRBV25-1
CASSEWALTGGTDTQYF
>TRBJ1-1|TRBV27
CATAYRGGGTEAFF
>TRBJ1-1|TRBV9
CASTRLVENTEAFF
>TRBJ2-3|TRBV27
CASSSGTAYTDTQYF
>TRBJ1-2|TRBV11-2
CASSVTSYYGYTF
>TRBJ2-5|TRBV7-7
CASSSGTVGQTQYF
>TRBJ2-1|TRBV29-1
CSVVGSFRGNEQFF
>TRBJ1-3|TRBV6-6
CASRGGGSGNTIYF
>TRBJ2-3|TRBV4-3
CASASVRTDTQYF
>TRBJ2-3|TRBV30
CAWSGHPTRGTDTQYF
>TRBJ2-1|TRBV5-8
CASSPGQYNEQFF
>TRBJ1-1|TRBV5-6
CASSLGRAITGPEAFF
>TRBJ1-4|TRBV5-5
CASSVGRGDEKLFF
>TRBJ2-1|TRBV10-1
CASSEGGADRRGEQFF
>TRBJ2-7|TRBV9
CASSFGQGGNEQYF
>TRBJ1-1|TRBV7-9
CASRPKQGDTEAFF
>TRBJ1-6|TRBV2
CASSGRLDSYSPLHF
>TRBJ1-5|TRBV27
CASSLSIGGPQHF
>NA|TRBV30
CAWSIERPGGPYEQYF
>TRBJ1-2|TRBV2
CASTPGITFNTF
>TRBJ2-7|TRBV4-3
CASSQDMGLAGASSYEQYF
>TRBJ1-2|TRBV27
CASREAGFGYTF
>TRBJ2-7|TRBV18
CASSPALTYEQYF
>TRBJ2-1|TRBV28
CASQGTGGKVGQFF
>TRBJ2-1|TRBV29-1
CSVAQSYNEQFF
>TRBJ2-3|TRBV6-5
CASSYSRGIADTQYF
>TRBJ2-5|TRBV4-1
CASSQDEETQYF
>TRBJ2-7|TRBV28
CASRANSYEQYF
>TRBJ2-3|TRBV4-3
CASSQEAPRGAPPTDTQYF
>TRBJ1-2|TRBV5-1
CASSLERASVYGYTF
>TRBJ2-7|TRBV9
CASSVQPGEKPYEQYF
>TRBJ2-1|TRBV28
CASSSGTSGSNEQFF
>TRBJ1-5|TRBV19
CASSPLREGSSNQPQHF
>TRBJ2-1|TRBV7-9
CASSLGSGVNNEQFF
>TRBJ2-1|TRBV19
CASSAPGLARGNYNEQFF
>TRBJ1-1|TRBV6-5
CASSTGANTEAFF
>TRBJ2-5|TRBV5-6
CASSLSGERGTEETQYF
>TRBJ2-2|TRBV11-2
CASSPTGADTGELFF